In its sample, the clone carrying this T cell receptor (beta chain) was seen many times. Its target is not known. CDR3 regions were amplified by Arm-PCR using iRepertoire HTBI primers to build TCR beta libraries. From the multiplex PCR reads, TCRdb called clonotypes with MiXCR, one entry per CDR3 protein. The data show 520,000 or so distinct CDR3 sequences, more than 10% seen once. This sample stems from a study of regulatory T cells in long-lasting Graves disease. Findings and limits, study-wide: Comparison showed that persistent patients shared more public clonotypes (about 3,000) than new patients (966).

Time point in this sample: newly diagnosed GD, antithyroid drugs for less than 3 months. PBMC RNA served as the TCR library source. This same sample was also taken into another study, of T cells in Graves' hyperthyroidism and ophthalmopathy. According to that study: No ophthalmopathy progression within 18 months constituted stable Graves' hyperthyroidism. Ophthalmopathy stood apart from stable hyperthyroidism in a 13 V-J model. The model forecast ophthalmopathy, anticipating it by a median approximately 6.2 months before onset.

The clonotype was recovered from a woman between 25 and 40 years old with Graves disease. The source material was peripheral blood mononuclear cells (PBMCs), sampled at new diagnosis, from a patient treated with antithyroid drugs.

CDR3 bases: TGCAGTGTCGGAGGTAGCGGGCTATACAATGAGCAGTTCTTC. It translates to CSVGGSGLYNEQFF. This rearrangement joins TRBV20-1 to TRBJ2-1; TRBD2 aligns across 7 bases. Trimming removed 7 bases from V and 4 bases from J; junction bases left unmatched: 10. This CDR3 has 14 residues. Germline V CDR1 and CDR2: DFQATT, SNEGSKA (reference sequence).